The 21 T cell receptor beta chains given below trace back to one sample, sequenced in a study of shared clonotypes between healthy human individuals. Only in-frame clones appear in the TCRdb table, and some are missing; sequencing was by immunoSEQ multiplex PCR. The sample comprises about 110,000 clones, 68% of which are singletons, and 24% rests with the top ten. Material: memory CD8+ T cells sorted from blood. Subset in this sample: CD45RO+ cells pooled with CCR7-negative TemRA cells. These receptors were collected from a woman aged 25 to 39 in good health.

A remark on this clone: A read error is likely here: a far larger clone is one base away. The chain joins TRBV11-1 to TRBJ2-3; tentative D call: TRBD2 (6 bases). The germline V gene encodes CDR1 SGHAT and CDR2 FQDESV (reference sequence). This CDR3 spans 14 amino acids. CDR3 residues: CASSQGREADTQYF. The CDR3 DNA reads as TGTGCCAGCAGCCAAGGCAGGGAGGCAGATACGCAGTATTTC.

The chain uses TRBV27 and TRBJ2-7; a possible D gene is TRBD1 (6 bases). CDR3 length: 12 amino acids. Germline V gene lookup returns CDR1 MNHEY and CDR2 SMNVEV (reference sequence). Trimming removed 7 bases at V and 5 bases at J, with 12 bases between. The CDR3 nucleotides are TGTGCCAGCAAAACAGGGTGGCACGAGCAGTACTTC. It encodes CASKTGWHEQYF.

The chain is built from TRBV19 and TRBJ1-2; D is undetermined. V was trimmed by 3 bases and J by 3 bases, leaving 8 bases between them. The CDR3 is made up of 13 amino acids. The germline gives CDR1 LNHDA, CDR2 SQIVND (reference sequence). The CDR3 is CASSIFTDYGYTF. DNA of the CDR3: TGTGCCAGTAGTATTTTTACAGACTATGGCTACACCTTC. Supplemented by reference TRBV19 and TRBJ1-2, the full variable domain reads DGGITQSPKYLFRKEGQNVTLSCEQNLNHDAMYWYRQDPGQGLRLIYYSQIVNDFQKGDIAEGYSVSREKKESFPLTVTSAQKNPTAFYLCASSIFTDYGYTFGSGTRLTVV.

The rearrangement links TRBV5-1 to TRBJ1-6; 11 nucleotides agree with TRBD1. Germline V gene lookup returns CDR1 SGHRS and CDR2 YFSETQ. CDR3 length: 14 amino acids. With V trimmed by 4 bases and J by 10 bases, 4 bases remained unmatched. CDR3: CASSVGTGGSPLHF. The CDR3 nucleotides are TGCGCCAGCAGCGTCGGGACAGGGGGGTCACCCCTCCACTTT.

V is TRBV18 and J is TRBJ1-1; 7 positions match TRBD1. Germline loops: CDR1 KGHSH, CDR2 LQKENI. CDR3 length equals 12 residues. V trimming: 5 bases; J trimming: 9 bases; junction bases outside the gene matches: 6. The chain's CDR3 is CASSIQGRKAFF. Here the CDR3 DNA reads TGTGCCAGCTCAATACAGGGGAGAAAAGCTTTCTTT.

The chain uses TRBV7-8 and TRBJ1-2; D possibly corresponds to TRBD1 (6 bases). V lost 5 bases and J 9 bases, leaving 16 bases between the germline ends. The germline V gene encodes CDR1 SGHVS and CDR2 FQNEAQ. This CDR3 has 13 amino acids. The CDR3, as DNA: TGTGCCAGCAGCCTCGGGGGGCCCGGGAGCTACACCTTC. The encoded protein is CASSLGGPGSYTF.

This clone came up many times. The CDR3 sequence is CASSVALDSYEQYF. The CDR3 DNA follows: TGTGCCAGCAGCGTAGCTCTGGACTCCTACGAGCAGTACTTC. This chain joins TRBV9 and TRBJ2-7; D is unclear. V was shortened by 0 bases and J by 0 bases, with 7 bases between the two germline ends. The CDR3 loop spans 14 amino acids. Germline V gene data show CDR1 as SGDLS and CDR2 as YYNGEE.

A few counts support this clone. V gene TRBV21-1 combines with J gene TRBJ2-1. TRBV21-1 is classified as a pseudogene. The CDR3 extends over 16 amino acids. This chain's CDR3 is CASRLTGFGLVGEQFF. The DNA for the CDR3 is TGTGCCAGCAGGCTAACGGGCTTCGGGCTAGTCGGTGAGCAGTTCTTC.

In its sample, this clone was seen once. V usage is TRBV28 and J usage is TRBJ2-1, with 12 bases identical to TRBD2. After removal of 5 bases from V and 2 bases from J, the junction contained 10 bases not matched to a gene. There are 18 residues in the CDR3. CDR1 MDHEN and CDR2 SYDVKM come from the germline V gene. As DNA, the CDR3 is TGTGCCAGCAGTACCTCAACTAGCGGGAGGACCACCTACAATGAGCAGTTCTTC. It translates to CASSTSTSGRTTYNEQFF.

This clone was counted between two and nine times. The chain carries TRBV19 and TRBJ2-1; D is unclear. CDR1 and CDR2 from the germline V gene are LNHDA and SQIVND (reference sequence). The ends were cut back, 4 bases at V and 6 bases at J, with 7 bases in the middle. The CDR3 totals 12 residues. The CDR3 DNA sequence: TGTGCCAGTAGTAACCAGCCCAATGAGCAGTTCTTC. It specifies CASSNQPNEQFF.

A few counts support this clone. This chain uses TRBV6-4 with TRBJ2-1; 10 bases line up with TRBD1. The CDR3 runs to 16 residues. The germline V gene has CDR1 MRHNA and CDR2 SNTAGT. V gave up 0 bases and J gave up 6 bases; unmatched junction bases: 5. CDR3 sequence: CASSDSGQGDRNEQFF. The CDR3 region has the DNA TGTGCCAGCAGTGACTCCGGACAGGGGGATCGCAATGAGCAGTTCTTC.

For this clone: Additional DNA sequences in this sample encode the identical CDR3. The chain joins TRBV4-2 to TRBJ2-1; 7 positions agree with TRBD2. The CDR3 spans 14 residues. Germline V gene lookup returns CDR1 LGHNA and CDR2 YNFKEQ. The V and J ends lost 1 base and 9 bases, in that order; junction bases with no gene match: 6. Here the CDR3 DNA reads TGTGCCAGCAGCCAAGCTAGCGGTGGGGGTGAGCAGTTCTTC. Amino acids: CASSQASGGGEQFF.

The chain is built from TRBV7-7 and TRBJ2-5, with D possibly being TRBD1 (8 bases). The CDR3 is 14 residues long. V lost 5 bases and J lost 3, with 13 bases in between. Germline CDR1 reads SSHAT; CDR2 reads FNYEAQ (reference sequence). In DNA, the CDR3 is TGTGCCAGCAGCGCTACAGGGGGGGAAGAGACCCAGTACTTC. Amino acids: CASSATGGEETQYF.

This chain's CDR3 is CASSVESSYEQYF. CDR3 nucleotide sequence: TGTGCCAGCAGCGTCGAAAGCTCCTACGAGCAGTACTTC. The genes are TRBV7-9 and TRBJ2-7; D gene unclear. The CDR3 consists of 13 residues. Germline V gene data show CDR1 as SEHNR and CDR2 as FQNEAQ (reference sequence). Trimming shortened V by 5 bases and J by 0 bases, and 8 bases separated the two germline ends.

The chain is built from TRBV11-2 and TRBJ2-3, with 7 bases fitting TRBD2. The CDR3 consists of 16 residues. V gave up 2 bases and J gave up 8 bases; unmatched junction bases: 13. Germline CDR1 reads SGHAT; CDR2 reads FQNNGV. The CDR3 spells CASSLIAGHVQGTQYF. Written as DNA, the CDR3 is TGTGCCAGCAGCTTAATAGCGGGCCATGTGCAGGGTACGCAGTATTTT.

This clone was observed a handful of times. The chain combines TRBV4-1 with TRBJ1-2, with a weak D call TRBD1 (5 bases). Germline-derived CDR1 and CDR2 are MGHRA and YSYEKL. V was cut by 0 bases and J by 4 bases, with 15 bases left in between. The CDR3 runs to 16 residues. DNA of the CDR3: TGCGCCAGCAGCCAAGATTGGGGGGAACTGGGCTATGGCTACACCTTC. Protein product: CASSQDWGELGYGYTF.

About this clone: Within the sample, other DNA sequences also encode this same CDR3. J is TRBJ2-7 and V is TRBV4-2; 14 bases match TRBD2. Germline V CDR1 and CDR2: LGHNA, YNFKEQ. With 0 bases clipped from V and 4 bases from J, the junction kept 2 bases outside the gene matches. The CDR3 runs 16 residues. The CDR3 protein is CASSQDGTSGSYEQYF. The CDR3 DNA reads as TGTGCCAGCAGCCAAGATGGGACTAGCGGGAGTTACGAGCAGTACTTC.

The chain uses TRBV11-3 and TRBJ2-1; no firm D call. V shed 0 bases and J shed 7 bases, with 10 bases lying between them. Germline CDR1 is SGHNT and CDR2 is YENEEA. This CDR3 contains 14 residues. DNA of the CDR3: TGTGCCAGCAGCTTAGATGGATGGGCGAATGAGCAGTTCTTC. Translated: CASSLDGWANEQFF.

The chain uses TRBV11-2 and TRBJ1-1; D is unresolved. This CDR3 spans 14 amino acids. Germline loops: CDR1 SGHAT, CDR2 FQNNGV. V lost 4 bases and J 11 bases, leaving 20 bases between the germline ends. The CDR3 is CASSSLRTDLGAFF. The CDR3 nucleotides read TGTGCCAGCAGCTCCTTGAGGACGGATCTGGGGGCTTTCTTT.

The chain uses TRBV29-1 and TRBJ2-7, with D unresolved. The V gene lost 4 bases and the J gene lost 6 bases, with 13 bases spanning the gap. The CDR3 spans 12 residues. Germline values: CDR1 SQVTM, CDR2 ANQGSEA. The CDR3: CSVVLASREQYF. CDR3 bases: TGCAGCGTTGTCCTGGCCTCCCGCGAGCAGTACTTC.

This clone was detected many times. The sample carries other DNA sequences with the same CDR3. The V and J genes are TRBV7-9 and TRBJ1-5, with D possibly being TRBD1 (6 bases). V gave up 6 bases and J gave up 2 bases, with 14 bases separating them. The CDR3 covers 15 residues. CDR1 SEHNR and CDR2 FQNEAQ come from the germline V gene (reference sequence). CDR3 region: CASSSTGSGNQPQHF. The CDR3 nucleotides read TGTGCCAGCAGTTCGACAGGTTCGGGCAATCAGCCCCAGCATTTT.